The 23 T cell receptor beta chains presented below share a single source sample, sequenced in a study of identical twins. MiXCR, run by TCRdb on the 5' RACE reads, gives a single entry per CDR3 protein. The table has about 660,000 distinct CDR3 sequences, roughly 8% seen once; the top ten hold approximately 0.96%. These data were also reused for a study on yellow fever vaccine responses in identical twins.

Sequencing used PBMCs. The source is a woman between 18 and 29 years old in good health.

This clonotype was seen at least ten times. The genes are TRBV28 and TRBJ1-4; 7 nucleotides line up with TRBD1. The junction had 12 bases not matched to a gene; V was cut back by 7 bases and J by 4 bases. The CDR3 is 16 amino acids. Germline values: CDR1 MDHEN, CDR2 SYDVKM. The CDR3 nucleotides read TGTGCCAGCACCTCGAAGGGGGCGCGAGATAATGAAAAACTGTTTTTT. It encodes CASTSKGARDNEKLFF.

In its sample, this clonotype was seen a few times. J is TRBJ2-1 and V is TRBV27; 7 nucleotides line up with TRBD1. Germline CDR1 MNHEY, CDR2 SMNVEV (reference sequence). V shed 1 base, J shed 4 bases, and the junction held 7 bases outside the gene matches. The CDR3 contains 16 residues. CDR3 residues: CASSLYQGDVYNEQFF. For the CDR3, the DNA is TGTGCCAGCAGTTTATACCAGGGGGATGTGTACAATGAGCAGTTCTTC.

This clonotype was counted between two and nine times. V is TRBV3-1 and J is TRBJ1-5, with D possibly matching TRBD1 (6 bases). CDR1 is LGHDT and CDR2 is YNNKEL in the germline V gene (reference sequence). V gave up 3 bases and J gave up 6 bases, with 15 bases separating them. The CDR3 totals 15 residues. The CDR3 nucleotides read TGTGCCAGCAGCCAGGAATCGGGGACAACTCAGCCCCAGCATTTT. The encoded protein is CASSQESGTTQPQHF.

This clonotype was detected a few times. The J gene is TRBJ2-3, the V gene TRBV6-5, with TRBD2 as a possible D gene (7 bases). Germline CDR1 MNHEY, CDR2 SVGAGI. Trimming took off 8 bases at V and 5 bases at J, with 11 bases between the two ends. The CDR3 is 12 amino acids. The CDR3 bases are TGTGCCAGCCACAGGGAGGGAGATACGCAGTATTTT. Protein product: CASHREGDTQYF.

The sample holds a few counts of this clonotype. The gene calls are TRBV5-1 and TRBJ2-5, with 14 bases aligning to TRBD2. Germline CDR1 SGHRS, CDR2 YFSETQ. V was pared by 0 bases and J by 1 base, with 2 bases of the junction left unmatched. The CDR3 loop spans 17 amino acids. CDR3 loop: CASSLGTSGRTQETQYF. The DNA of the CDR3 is TGCGCCAGCAGCTTGGGGACTAGCGGGAGGACCCAAGAGACCCAGTACTTC.

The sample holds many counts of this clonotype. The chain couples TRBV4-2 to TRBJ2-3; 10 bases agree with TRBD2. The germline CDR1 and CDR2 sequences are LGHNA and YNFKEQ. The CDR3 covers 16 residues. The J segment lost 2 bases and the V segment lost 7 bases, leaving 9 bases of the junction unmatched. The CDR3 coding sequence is TGTGCCAGCAACGTCGGAGCGGGGGGGACCACAGATACGCAGTATTTT. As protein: CASNVGAGGTTDTQYF.

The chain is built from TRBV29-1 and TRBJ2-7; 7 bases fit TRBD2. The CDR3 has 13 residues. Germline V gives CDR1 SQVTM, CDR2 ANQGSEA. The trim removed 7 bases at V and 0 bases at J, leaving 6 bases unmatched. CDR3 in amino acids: CSATTSDSYEQYF. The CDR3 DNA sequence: TGCAGCGCCACTACTAGCGACTCCTACGAGCAGTACTTC.

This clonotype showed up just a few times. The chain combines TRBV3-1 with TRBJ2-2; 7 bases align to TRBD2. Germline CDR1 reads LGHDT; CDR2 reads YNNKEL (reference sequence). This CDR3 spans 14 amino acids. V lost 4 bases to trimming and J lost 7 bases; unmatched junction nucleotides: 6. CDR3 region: CASSPAGPGGELFF. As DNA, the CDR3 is TGTGCCAGCAGCCCAGCGGGACCGGGCGGGGAGCTGTTTTTT.

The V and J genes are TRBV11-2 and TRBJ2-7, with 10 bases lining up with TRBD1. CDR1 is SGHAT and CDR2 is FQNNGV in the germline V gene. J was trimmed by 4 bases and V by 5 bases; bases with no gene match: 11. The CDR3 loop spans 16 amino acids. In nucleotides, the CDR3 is TGTGCCAGCAGCGCGCCACCGGGACAGGGGAGGTACGAGCAGTACTTC. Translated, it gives CASSAPPGQGRYEQYF.

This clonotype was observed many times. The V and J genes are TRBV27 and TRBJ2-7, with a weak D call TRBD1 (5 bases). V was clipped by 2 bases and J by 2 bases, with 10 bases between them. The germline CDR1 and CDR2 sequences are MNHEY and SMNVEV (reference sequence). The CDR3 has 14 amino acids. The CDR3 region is CASSLRGTTYEQYF. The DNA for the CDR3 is TGTGCCAGCAGTTTAAGGGGCACCACCTACGAGCAGTACTTC.

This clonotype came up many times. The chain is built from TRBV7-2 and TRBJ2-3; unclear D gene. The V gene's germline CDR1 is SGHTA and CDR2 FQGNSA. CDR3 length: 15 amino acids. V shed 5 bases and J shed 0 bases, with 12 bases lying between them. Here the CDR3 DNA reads TGTGCCAGCAGCCCGATAGCTACTAGCACAGATACGCAGTATTTT. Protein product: CASSPIATSTDTQYF.

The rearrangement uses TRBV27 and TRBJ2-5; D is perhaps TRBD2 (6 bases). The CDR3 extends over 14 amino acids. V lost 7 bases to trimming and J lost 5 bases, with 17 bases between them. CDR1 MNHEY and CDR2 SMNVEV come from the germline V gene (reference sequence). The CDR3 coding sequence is TGTGCCAGCATGGTATGGATCGGGAGTGAGACCCAGTACTTC. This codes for CASMVWIGSETQYF.

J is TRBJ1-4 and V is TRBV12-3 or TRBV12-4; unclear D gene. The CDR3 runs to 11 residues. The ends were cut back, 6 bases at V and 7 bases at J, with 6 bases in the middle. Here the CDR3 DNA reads TGTGCCAGCAGCTCGGGTGAAAAACTGTTTTTT. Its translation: CASSSGEKLFF.

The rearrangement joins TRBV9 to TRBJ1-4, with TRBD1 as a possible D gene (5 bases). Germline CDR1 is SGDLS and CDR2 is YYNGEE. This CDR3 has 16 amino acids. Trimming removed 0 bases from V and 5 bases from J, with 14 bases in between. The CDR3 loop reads CASSVAPGRDNEKLFF. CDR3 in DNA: TGTGCCAGCAGCGTAGCCCCCGGCAGGGACAATGAAAAACTGTTTTTT.

For the CDR3, the DNA is TGCAGTGCCTTAAAACCGGGACAGAATGGCTACACCTTC. This gives the protein CSALKPGQNGYTF. The chain links TRBV20-1 to TRBJ1-2, with 7 nucleotides matching TRBD1. CDR3 length: 13 amino acids. The junction had 10 bases not matched to a gene; V was cut back by 6 bases and J by 6 bases. Per germline, CDR1 DFQATT and CDR2 SNEGSKA (reference sequence).

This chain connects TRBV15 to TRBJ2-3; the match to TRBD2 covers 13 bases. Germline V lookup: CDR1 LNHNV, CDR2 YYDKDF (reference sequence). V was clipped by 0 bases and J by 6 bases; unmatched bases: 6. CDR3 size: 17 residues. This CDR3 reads CATSRDLTSGGADTQYF. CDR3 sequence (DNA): TGTGCCACCAGCAGAGATCTTACTAGCGGGGGGGCGGATACGCAGTATTTT.

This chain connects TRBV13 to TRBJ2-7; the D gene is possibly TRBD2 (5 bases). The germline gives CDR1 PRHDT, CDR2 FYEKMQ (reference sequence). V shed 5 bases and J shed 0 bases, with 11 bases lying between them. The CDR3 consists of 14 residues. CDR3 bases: TGTGCCAGCAGCGATGCGGGCCTCTCCTACGAGCAGTACTTC. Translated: CASSDAGLSYEQYF.

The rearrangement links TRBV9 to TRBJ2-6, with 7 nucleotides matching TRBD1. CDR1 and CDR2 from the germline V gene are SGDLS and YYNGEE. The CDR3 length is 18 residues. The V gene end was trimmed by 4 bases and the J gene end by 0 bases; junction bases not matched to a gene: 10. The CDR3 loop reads CASSPRTGGSSGANVLTF. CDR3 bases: TGTGCCAGCAGCCCACGGACAGGAGGATCCTCTGGGGCCAACGTCCTGACTTTC. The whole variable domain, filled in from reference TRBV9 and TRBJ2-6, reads DSGVTQTPKHLITATGQRVTLRCSPRSGDLSVYWYQQSLDQGLQFLIQYYNGEERAKGNILERFSAQQFPDLHSELNLSSLELGDSALYFCASSPRTGGSSGANVLTFGAGSRLTVL.

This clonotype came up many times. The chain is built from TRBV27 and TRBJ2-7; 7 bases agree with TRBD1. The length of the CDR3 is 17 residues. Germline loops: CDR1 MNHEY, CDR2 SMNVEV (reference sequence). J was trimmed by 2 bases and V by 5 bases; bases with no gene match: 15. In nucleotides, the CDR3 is TGTGCCAGCAGTCTTTGGGGAGAACCGGGACAGACCTACGAGCAGTACTTC. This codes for CASSLWGEPGQTYEQYF.

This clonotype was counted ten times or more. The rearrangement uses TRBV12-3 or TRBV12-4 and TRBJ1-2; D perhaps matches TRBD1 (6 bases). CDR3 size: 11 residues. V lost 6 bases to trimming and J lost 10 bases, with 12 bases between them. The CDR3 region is CASRLQGHYTF. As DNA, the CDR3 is TGTGCCAGCAGACTGCAGGGGCACTACACCTTC.

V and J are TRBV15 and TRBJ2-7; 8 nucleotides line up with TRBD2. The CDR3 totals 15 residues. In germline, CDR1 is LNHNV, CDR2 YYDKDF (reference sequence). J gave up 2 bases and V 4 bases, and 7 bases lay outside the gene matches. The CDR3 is CATSTGVAGTYEQYF. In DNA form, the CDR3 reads TGTGCCACCAGCACAGGGGTAGCGGGAACCTACGAGCAGTACTTC. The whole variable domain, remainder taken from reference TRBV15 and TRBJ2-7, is DAMVIQNPRYQVTQFGKPVTLSCSQTLNHNVMYWYQQKSSQAPKLLFHYYDKDFNNEADTPDNFQSRRPNTSFCFLDIRSPGLGDTAMYLCATSTGVAGTYEQYFGPGTRLTVT.

The CDR3 coding sequence is TGCAGTGCCTTCTGGTACCGGGGGAGCGAGCAGTACTTC. Its protein product is CSAFWYRGSEQYF. This chain connects TRBV20-1 to TRBJ2-7; possible D gene TRBD2, 6 bases. The V gene's germline CDR1 is DFQATT and CDR2 SNEGSKA (reference sequence). V gave up 6 bases and J gave up 6 bases, with 18 bases separating them. The CDR3 contains 13 residues.

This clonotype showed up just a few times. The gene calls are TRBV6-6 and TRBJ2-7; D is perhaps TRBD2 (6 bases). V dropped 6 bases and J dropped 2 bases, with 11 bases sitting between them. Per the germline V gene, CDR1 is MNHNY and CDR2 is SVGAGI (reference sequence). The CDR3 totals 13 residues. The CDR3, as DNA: TGTGCCAGCAGGAGCGGAGGGACCTACGAGCAGTACTTC. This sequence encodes CASRSGGTYEQYF.